This entry concerns a single T cell receptor beta chain. Antigen: not known. These data originate in a study of a mutant IDH1 vaccine in newly diagnosed glioma. As for the study in general: Beginning 4-6 weeks after radiotherapy alone, or with temozolomide cycles, vaccination took place. The therapy given earlier, which was standard therapy, consisted of radiotherapy, temozolomide, or both, and most of the patients received both.

Per germline, CDR1 SGHTA and CDR2 FQGNSA. The CDR3 has 12 residues. V lost 5 bases and J lost 4, with 9 bases in between. Sample time point: week 5, during vaccination. Topical imiquimod was applied with each vaccine dose, which held 300 ug of mutant IDH1 20-mer peptide. The assay was immunoSEQ multiplex PCR, and TCRdb's table has in-frame clones only and misses some. There are about 38,000 clones in the sample; about 80% occur only once, and more than 5.5% lies in the top ten. Sequences were derived from PBMCs, sampled from a glioma patient whose treatment included an IDH1 peptide vaccine. This receptor was obtained from a man aged 35 to 55 with glioma. This sequence joins TRBV7-2 and TRBJ2-7; D unresolved. The CDR3 DNA follows: TGTGCCAGCAGCCGGTATGGGTACGAGCAGTACTTC. This codes for CASSRYGYEQYF.